The rows below give T cell receptor beta chains drawn from one sample of a study of shared clonotypes between healthy human individuals. Using immunoSEQ multiplex PCR, the repertoire was profiled, and TCRdb retains in-frame clones only, with some absent. This table has 1,100,000 or so clones, about 80% appearing once. The source material was memory CD4+ T cells from PBMCs. The receptors were gathered from a young man in good health. Some clones in this sample may be carry-over from other donors' samples. Each CDR3 is given with its conserved first and last residue. D genes are given only for firm matches. A row's size may be missing; if present it is once, few, many or a size class.

J,V,D,size,CDR3,DNA
TRBJ2-7,TRBV2,-,-,CASSGRDEQYF,TGTGCCAGCAGCGGAAGGGACGAGCAGTACTTC
TRBJ1-1,TRBV28,TRBD1,-,CASSFEDRGRTEAFF,TGTGCCAGCAGTTTCGAGGACAGGGGGCGTACTGAAGCTTTCTTT
TRBJ1-1,TRBV19,-,-,CASSTRQYMNTEAFF,TGTGCCAGTAGTACCCGACAGTACATGAACACTGAAGCTTTCTTT
TRBJ2-3,TRBV18,TRBD2,-,CASSRPGLASDTQYF,TGTGCCAGCTCACGACCGGGACTAGCTTCAGATACGCAGTATTTT
TRBJ1-5,TRBV10-3,TRBD1,-,CASRTGGRGQPQHF,TGTGCCAGCAGGACAGGGGGGAGGGGTCAGCCCCAGCATTTT
TRBJ2-7,TRBV27,-,few,CASSLSKRGGGRPTREQYF,TGTGCCAGCAGTTTGTCTAAAAGGGGCGGAGGGAGGCCTACTAGAGAGCAGTACTTC
TRBJ1-2,TRBV28,TRBD1,-,CASSLYPVRDRDYGYTF,TGTGCCAGCAGTTTATATCCCGTGCGGGACAGGGATTATGGCTACACCTTC
TRBJ1-1,TRBV5-1,-,-,CASSLEGRLNTEAFF,TGCGCCAGCAGCTTGGAGGGCAGACTGAACACTGAAGCTTTCTTT
TRBJ1-1,TRBV7-3,-,few,CASSLGHPTEAFF,TGTGCCAGCAGCTTGGGACACCCCACTGAAGCTTTCTTT
TRBJ1-4,TRBV5-4,-,-,CASSYSSGLREKLFF,TGTGCCAGCAGTTACAGTTCCGGGCTGCGAGAAAAACTGTTTTTT
TRBJ1-2,TRBV7-2,-,-,CASSLVKGSPYGYTF,TGTGCCAGCAGCTTAGTGAAGGGCAGCCCATATGGCTACACCTTC
TRBJ1-1,TRBV2,-,-,CASIQGRTEAFF,TGTGCCAGCATCCAGGGCCGCACTGAAGCTTTCTTT
TRBJ1-5,TRBV28,-,-,CASSDDTGPRGNQPQHF,TGTGCCAGCAGTGACGATACAGGGCCCCGGGGCAATCAGCCCCAGCATTTT
TRBJ1-3,TRBV2,-,-,CASMLQGQSSGNTIYF,TGTGCCAGCATGCTACAGGGACAAAGCTCTGGAAACACCATATATTTT
TRBJ2-1,TRBV28,TRBD2,-,CASSLGLADREQFF,TGTGCCAGCAGTTTAGGACTAGCGGACCGGGAGCAGTTCTTC
TRBJ1-4,TRBV28,-,once,CASRTGGAGEKLFF,TGTGCCAGCAGGACCGGGGGAGCGGGTGAAAAACTGTTTTTT
TRBJ1-4,TRBV11-3,-,-,CASSLDPAVRAANEKLFF,TGTGCCAGCAGCTTAGATCCGGCCGTAAGGGCAGCTAATGAAAAACTGTTTTTT
TRBJ1-1,TRBV28,-,once,CASSTSMVYVVYTEAFF,TGTGCCAGCAGTACCTCAATGGTGTACGTCGTGTACACTGAAGCTTTCTTT
TRBJ1-2,TRBV5-1,TRBD1,few,CASSLGDRFNYGYTF,TGCGCCAGCAGCTTGGGGGACAGGTTTAACTATGGCTACACCTTC
TRBJ2-1,TRBV29-1,TRBD2,-,CSVVAGGYNEQFF,TGCAGCGTTGTTGCGGGAGGTTACAATGAGCAGTTCTTC
TRBJ1-1,TRBV10-2,-,-,CASSEVSRQEAFF,TGCGCCAGCAGTGAAGTGTCGCGGCAGGAAGCTTTCTTT
TRBJ2-1,TRBV30,TRBD2,-,CAWSDDILAEQFF,TGTGCCTGGAGTGATGACATACTAGCGGAGCAGTTCTTC
TRBJ1-5,TRBV5-8,TRBD1,-,CASRQTGDYNQPQHF,TGTGCCAGCAGACAGACAGGGGATTACAATCAGCCCCAGCATTTT
TRBJ1-2,TRBV9,TRBD1,-,CASSAGQGLGGYTF,TGTGCCAGCAGCGCAGGACAGGGGCTTGGGGGCTACACCTTC
TRBJ1-1,TRBV6-5,-,-,CASSYFRGARTEAFF,TGTGCCAGCAGTTACTTTCGGGGGGCCCGCACTGAAGCTTTCTTT
TRBJ2-7,TRBV5-1,-,-,CASSPEGPRGEQYF,TGCGCCAGCAGCCCGGAGGGGCCCCGGGGGGAGCAGTACTTC
TRBJ2-7,TRBV2,-,-,CASSPQGSPYEQYF,TGTGCCAGCAGTCCACAGGGTTCTCCCTACGAGCAGTACTTC
TRBJ2-1,TRBV28,-,-,CASLGDEGYEQFF,TGTGCCAGCTTGGGGGACGAAGGATATGAGCAGTTCTTC
TRBJ2-1,TRBV5-1,-,once,CASSATGDSYNEQFF,TGCGCCAGCAGCGCTACGGGGGACTCCTACAATGAGCAGTTCTTC
TRBJ2-7,TRBV7-9,TRBD2,-,CASSPRSPGLAIYEQYF,TGTGCCAGCAGCCCGCGATCACCGGGACTAGCGATCTACGAGCAGTACTTC
TRBJ1-1,TRBV5-4,TRBD1,once,CASSLNAGGLNTEAFF,TGTGCCAGCAGCTTGAACGCAGGGGGCCTGAACACTGAAGCTTTCTTT
TRBJ1-2,TRBV9,TRBD1,-,CASSAPGQGNYGYTF,TGTGCCAGCAGCGCCCCGGGACAGGGGAACTATGGCTACACCTTC
TRBJ1-4,TRBV30,-,-,CAWSVPWQGPTNEKLFF,TGTGCCTGGAGTGTACCTTGGCAGGGCCCAACTAATGAAAAACTGTTTTTT
TRBJ1-1,TRBV5-1,-,once,CASSTGMAGNTEAFF,TGCGCCAGCAGCACTGGCATGGCGGGTAACACTGAAGCTTTCTTT
TRBJ1-5,TRBV7-9,TRBD1,few,CASSVWTGEYHQPQHF,TGTGCCAGCAGCGTATGGACAGGGGAATACCATCAGCCCCAGCATTTT
TRBJ1-2,TRBV7-9,-,-,CASSLATGLSAGYTF,TGTGCCAGCAGCTTAGCAACTGGTCTATCGGCGGGCTACACCTTC
TRBJ1-2,TRBV6-6,TRBD1,-,CASRGQGPYYGYTF,TGTGCCAGCAGGGGACAGGGGCCCTACTATGGCTACACCTTC
TRBJ2-1,TRBV9,-,-,CASSPMTGTYNEQFF,TGTGCCAGCAGCCCCATGACAGGTACCTACAATGAGCAGTTCTTC
TRBJ2-2,TRBV7-2,-,-,CASSLAAGDTGELFF,TGTGCCAGCAGCTTAGCCGCAGGGGACACCGGGGAGCTGTTTTTT
TRBJ1-1,TRBV13,-,once,CASTLRKGYTEAFF,TGTGCCAGCACCCTCCGGAAAGGGTACACTGAAGCTTTCTTT